This TCR beta chain came from a study of T cells in Graves' hyperthyroidism and ophthalmopathy. TCR beta CDR3 region amplification was performed from RNA transcripts. The TCR CDR3 first-round RT-PCR relied on the HTBI primer set. TCRdb reprocessed the multiplex PCR reads with MiXCR, giving one entry per CDR3 protein. The sample has more than 500,000 distinct CDR3 sequences; under 20% are singletons. Diagnosis of hyperthyroidism was new in patients aged 18 to 65, and its duration was under 2 months. Germline V lookup: CDR1 MDHEN, CDR2 SYDVKM. The CDR3 has 14 amino acids. V lost 5 bases to trimming and J lost 7 bases; unmatched junction nucleotides: 10.

The chain has TRBV28 and TRBJ1-2; 7 nucleotides align to TRBD1. The sample taken for sequencing was blood. This TCR was recovered from a woman aged 25 to 45 with Graves' hyperthyroidism. In DNA, the CDR3 is TGTGCCAGCAGTCCGCCAGGGGGGGCGGGTGGCTACACCTTC. Translated: CASSPPGGAGGYTF.